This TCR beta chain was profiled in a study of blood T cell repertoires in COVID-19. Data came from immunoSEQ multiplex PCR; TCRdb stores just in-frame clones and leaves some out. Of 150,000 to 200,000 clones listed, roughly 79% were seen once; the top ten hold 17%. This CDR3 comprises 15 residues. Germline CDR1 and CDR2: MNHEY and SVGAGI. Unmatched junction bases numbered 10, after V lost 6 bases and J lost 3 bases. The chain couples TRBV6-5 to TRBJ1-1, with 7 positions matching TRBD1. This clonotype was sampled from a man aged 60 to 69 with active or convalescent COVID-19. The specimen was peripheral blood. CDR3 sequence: CASSRQGSGHTEAFF. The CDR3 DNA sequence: TGTGCCAGCAGCCGACAGGGCTCGGGGCACACTGAAGCTTTCTTT.